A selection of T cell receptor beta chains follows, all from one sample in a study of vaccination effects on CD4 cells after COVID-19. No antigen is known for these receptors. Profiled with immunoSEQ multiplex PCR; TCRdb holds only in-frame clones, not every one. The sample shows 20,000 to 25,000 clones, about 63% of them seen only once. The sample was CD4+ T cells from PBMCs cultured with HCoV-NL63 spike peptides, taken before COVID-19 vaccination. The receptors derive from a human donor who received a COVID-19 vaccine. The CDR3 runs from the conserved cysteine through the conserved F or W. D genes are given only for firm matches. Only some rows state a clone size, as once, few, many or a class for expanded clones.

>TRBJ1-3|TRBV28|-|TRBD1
TGTGCCAGCAGTTCTCCGGGACAGGGCGCTAACCGAAACACCATATATTTT
CASSSPGQGANRNTIYF
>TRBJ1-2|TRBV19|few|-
TGTGCCAGTAGTATAGATGGAGGGGTTGGTGGCTACACCTTC
CASSIDGGVGGYTF
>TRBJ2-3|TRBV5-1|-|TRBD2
TGCGCCAGCAGCGGTCTAGCGGGGGGCACAGATACGCAGTATTTT
CASSGLAGGTDTQYF
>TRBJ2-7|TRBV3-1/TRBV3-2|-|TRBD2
TGTGCCAGCAGCCCAGCGGCGGGAGGCTCCTACGAGCAGTACTTC
CASSPAAGGSYEQYF
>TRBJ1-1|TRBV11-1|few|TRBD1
TGTGCCAGCAGCTCCGACAGGGGGTCCGGCACTGAAGCTTTCTTT
CASSSDRGSGTEAFF
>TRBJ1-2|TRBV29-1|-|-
TGCAGCGTATGGGGTAACTATGGCTACACCTTC
CSVWGNYGYTF
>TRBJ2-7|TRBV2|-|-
TGTGCCAGCAAGGCCCCTAGTGACGAGCAGTACTTC
CASKAPSDEQYF
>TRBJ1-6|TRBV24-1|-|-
TGTGCCACCAGTGATTTTCGTACAGGGTACTCCTATAATTCACCCCTCCACTTT
CATSDFRTGYSYNSPLHF
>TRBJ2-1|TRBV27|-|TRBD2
TGTGCCAGCAGTCCCAATACTAGCGGGAGTCGCACCTACAATGAGCAGTTCTTC
CASSPNTSGSRTYNEQFF
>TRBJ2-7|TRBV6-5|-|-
TGTGCCAGCAGGAAACAGGGTTTCTACGAGCAGTACTTC
CASRKQGFYEQYF
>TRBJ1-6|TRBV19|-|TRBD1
TGTGCCAGTAGTACCGGGACAGGGGGTCCCAGAGGACCCTATAATTCACCCCTCCACTTT
CASSTGTGGPRGPYNSPLHF
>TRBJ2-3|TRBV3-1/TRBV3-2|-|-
TGTGCCAGCAGCCAAGGCGGAGAGACGCAGTATTTT
CASSQGGETQYF
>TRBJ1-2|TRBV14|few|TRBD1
TGTGCCAGCAGCACCGACAGGGGAATACGCTACACCTTC
CASSTDRGIRYTF
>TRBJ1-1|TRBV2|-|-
TGTGCCAGCAGGTTACAGGGGAACACTGAAGCTTTCTTT
CASRLQGNTEAFF
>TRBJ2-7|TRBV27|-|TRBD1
TGTGCCAGCAGTACCCGGACAGGCGTCCCCTACTACTACGAGCAGTACTTC
CASSTRTGVPYYYEQYF
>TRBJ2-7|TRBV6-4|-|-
TGTGCCAGCAGTGACTCTGTCAGATCCTACGAGCAGTACTTC
CASSDSVRSYEQYF
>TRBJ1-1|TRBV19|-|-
TGTGCCAGTAGTGTGGGACCGAACACTGAAGCTTTCTTT
CASSVGPNTEAFF
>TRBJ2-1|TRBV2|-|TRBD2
TGTGCCAGCAGTTGGGGTAGCGGGAGGCCCAATGAGCAGTTCTTC
CASSWGSGRPNEQFF
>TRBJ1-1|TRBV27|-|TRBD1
TGTGCCAGCAGAGACTCCGGGACAGGGTTTATGAACACTGAAGCTTTCTTT
CASRDSGTGFMNTEAFF
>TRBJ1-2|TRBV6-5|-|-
TGTGCCAGCAGTTACTCGAGGGAGTGGGGCTACACCTTC
CASSYSREWGYTF
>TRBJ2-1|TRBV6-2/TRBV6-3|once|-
TGTGCCAGCAGTATCCTGTCCGGTCATGAGCAGTTCTTC
CASSILSGHEQFF
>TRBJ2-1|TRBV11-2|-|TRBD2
TGTGCCAGCAGCGCCAGCGGGGGCCCCTACAATGAGCAGTTCTTC
CASSASGGPYNEQFF
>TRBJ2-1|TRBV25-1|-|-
TGTGCCAGCAGTGAATTTGGCGGGACAGTTAAGGACAATGAGCAGTTCTTC
CASSEFGGTVKDNEQFF
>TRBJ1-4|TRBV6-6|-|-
TGTGCCAGCAGTTATTTGCACCCCGTCGAAAAACTGTTTTTT
CASSYLHPVEKLFF
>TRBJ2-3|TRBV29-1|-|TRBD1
TGCAGCGCCTCCGACAGGGGAATAGATACGCAGTATTTT
CSASDRGIDTQYF
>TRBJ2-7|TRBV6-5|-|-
TGTGCCAGCGGAAGACTACAACACCAGTACTTC
CASGRLQHQYF
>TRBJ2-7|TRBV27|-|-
TGTGCCAGCAGCCCGACAGGCCCCATTTTAGGGCAGTACTTC
CASSPTGPILGQYF
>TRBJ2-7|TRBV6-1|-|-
TGTGCCAGCAGTGAAGGACTTCCCTACGAGCAGTACTTC
CASSEGLPYEQYF
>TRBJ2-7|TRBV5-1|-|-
TGCGCCACCGTTTCCTACGAGCAGTACTTC
CATVSYEQYF
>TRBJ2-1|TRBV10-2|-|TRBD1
TGCGCCAGCAGGACAGGGGGTTTCGATGAGCAGTTCTTC
CASRTGGFDEQFF
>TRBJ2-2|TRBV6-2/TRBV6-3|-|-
TGTGCCAGCAGTTACTCGGACACGAACACCGGGGAGCTGTTTTTT
CASSYSDTNTGELFF
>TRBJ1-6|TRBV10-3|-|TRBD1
TGTGCCATCAGCGACAGGGGGCTAGCCTATAATTCACCCCTCCACTTT
CAISDRGLAYNSPLHF
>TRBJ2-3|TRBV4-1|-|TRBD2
TGCGCCAGCAGCCCAGTCGGTAGCGGGGGTGATACGCAGTATTTT
CASSPVGSGGDTQYF
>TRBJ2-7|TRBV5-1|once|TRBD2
TGCGCCAGCAGCTTGGTGCTAGCGGGAGCCTTGGGTCGGGAGCAGTACTTC
CASSLVLAGALGREQYF